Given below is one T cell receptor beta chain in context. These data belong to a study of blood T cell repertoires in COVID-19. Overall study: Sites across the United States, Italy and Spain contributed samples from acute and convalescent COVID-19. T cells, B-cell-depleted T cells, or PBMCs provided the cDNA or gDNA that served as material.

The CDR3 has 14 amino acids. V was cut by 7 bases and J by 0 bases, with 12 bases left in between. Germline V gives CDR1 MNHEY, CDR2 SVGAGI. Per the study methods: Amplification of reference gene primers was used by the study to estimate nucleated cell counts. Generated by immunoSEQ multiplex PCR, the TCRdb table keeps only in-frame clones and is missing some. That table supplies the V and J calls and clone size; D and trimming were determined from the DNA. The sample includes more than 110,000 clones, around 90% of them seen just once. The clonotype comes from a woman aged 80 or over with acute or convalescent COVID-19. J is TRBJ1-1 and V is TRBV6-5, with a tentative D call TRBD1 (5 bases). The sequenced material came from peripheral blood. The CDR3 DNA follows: TGTGCCAGCATCCCCAGGGCGGTGAACACTGAAGCTTTCTTT. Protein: CASIPRAVNTEAFF.